This T cell receptor (beta chain) stems from a study of shared clonotypes between healthy human individuals. Across the study: Each donor's CD8 memory used one plate, CD8 naive two, each CD4 subset three.

With regard to this clone: Its antigen is unidentified.

The germline V gene has CDR1 LNHDA and CDR2 SQIVND (reference sequence). Trimming pared 4 bases from V and 2 bases from J, leaving 12 bases between. The CDR3 length is 14 residues. Whole-study results and caveats: Sequencing depth was expected to influence donor clonotype sharing. In several donors, around 5% of naive CD4 clonotypes appeared in common.

Generated by immunoSEQ multiplex PCR, the TCRdb table keeps only in-frame clones and is missing some. The sample lists over a million clones, around three quarters occurring once. Sequenced input: memory CD4+ T cells from PBMCs. The subset is: CD45RA-negative fraction. The chain combines TRBV19 with TRBJ2-7; D possibly corresponds to TRBD1 (6 bases). This TCR was recovered from a man aged 18 to 29 in good health. Some clones in this sample may be carry-over from other donors' samples. CDR3 nucleotide sequence: TGTGCCAGTAGTAGTGGGGACACTACCTACGAGCAGTACTTC. As protein: CASSSGDTTYEQYF.